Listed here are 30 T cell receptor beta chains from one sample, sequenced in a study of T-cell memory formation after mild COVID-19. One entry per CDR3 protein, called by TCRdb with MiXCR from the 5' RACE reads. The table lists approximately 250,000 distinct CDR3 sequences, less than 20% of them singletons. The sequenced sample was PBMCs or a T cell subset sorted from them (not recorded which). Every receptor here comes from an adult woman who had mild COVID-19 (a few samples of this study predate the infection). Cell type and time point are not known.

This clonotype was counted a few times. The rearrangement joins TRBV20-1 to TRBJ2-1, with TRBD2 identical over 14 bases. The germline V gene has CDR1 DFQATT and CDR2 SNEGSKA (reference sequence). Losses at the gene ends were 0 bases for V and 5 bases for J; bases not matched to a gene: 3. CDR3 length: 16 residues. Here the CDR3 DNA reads TGCAGTGCTAGAGACCGGACTAGCGGGAGGAACAATGAGCAGTTCTTC. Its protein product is CSARDRTSGRNNEQFF.

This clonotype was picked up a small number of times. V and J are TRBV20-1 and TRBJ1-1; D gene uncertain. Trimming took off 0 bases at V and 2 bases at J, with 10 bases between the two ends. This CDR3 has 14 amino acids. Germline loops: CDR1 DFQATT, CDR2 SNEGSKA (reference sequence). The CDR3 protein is CSARDVRGNTEAFF. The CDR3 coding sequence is TGCAGTGCTAGAGATGTACGAGGAAACACTGAAGCTTTCTTT.

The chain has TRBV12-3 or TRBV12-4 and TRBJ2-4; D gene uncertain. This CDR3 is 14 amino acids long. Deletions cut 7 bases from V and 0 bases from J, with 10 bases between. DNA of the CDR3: TGTGCCAGCACTCAGACCTTAGCCAAAAACATTCAGTACTTC. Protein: CASTQTLAKNIQYF.

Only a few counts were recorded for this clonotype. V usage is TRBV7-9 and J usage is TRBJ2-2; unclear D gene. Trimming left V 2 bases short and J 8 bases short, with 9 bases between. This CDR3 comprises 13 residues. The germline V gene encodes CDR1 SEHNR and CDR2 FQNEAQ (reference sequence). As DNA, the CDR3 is TGTGCCAGCAGCTTATCGGCTCTTGGGGAGCTGTTTTTT. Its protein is CASSLSALGELFF. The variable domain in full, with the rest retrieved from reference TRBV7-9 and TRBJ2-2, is DTGVSQNPRHKITKRGQNVTFRCDPISEHNRLYWYRQTLGQGPEFLTYFQNEAQLEKSRLLSDRFSAERPKGSFSTLEIQRTEQGDSAMYLCASSLSALGELFFGEGSRLTVL.

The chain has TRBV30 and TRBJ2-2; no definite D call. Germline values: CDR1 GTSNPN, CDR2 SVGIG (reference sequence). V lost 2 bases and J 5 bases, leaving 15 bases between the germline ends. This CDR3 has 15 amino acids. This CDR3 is CAWSWRLDGTGELFF. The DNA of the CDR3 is TGTGCCTGGAGTTGGCGACTGGATGGAACCGGGGAGCTGTTTTTT. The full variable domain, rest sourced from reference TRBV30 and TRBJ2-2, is SQTIHQWPATLVQPVGSPLSLECTVEGTSNPNLYWYRQAAGRGLQLLFYSVGIGQISSEVPQNLSASRPQDRQFILSSKKLLLSDSGFYLCAWSWRLDGTGELFFGEGSRLTVL.

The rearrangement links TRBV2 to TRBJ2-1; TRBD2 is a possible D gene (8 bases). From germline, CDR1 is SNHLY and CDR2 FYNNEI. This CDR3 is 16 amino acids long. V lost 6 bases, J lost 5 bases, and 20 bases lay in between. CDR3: CASRGERGTVDNEQFF. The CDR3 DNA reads TGTGCCAGCAGGGGGGAGCGGGGGACAGTTGACAATGAGCAGTTCTTC.

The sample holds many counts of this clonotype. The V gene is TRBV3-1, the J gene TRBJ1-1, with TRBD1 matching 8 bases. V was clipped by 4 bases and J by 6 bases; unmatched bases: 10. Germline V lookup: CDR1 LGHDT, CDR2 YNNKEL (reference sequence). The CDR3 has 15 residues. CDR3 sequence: CASSPRQGFEAEAFF. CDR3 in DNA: TGTGCCAGCAGCCCTCGACAGGGGTTCGAGGCTGAAGCTTTCTTT.

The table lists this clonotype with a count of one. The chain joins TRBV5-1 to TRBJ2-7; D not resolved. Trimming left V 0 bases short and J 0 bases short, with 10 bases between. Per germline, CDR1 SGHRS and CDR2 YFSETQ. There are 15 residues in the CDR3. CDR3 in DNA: TGCGCCAGCAGCTTGGAAAGGCCGAGCTCCTACGAGCAGTACTTC. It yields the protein CASSLERPSSYEQYF. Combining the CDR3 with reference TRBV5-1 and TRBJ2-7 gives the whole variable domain KAGVTQTPRYLIKTRGQQVTLSCSPISGHRSVSWYQQTPGQGLQFLFEYFSETQRNKGNFPGRFSGRQFSNSRSEMNVSTLELGDSALYLCASSLERPSSYEQYFGPGTRLTVT.

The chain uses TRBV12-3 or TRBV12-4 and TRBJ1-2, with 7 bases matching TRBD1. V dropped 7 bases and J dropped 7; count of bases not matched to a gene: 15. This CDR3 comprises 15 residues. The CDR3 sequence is CASTLGAGGAGGYTF. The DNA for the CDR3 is TGTGCCAGCACCTTGGGGGCAGGGGGAGCTGGTGGCTACACCTTC.

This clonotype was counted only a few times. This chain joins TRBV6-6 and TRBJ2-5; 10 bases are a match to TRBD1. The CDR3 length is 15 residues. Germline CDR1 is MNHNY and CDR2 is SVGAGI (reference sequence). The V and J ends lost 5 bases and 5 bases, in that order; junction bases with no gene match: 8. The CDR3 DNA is TGTGCCAGCAGTAGCGGGACAGGGGATTTCGAGACCCAGTACTTC. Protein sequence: CASSSGTGDFETQYF.

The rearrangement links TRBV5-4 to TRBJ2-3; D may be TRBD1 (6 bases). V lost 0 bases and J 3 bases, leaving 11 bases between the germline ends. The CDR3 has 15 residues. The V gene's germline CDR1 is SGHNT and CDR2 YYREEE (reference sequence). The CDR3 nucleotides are TGTGCCAGCAGCTTGGTTGGGACAAAGACAGATACGCAGTATTTT. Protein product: CASSLVGTKTDTQYF.

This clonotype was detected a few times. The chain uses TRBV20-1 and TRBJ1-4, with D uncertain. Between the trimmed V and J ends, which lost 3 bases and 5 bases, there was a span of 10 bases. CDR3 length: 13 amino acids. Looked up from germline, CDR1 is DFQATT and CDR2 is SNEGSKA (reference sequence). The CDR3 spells CSARDGLNEKLFF. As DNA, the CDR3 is TGCAGTGCTAGGGACGGCCTGAATGAAAAACTGTTTTTT.

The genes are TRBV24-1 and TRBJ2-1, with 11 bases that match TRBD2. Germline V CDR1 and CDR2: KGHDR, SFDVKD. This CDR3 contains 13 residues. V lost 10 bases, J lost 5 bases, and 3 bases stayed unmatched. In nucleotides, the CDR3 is TGTGCCACGGGACTAGCGGTCAACAATGAGCAGTTCTTC. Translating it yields CATGLAVNNEQFF.

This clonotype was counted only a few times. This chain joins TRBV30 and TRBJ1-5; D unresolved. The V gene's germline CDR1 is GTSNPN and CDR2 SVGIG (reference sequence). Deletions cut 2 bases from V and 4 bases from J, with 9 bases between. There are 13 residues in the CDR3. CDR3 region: CAWSSLLNQPQHF. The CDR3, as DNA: TGTGCCTGGAGTTCCCTACTGAATCAGCCCCAGCATTTT.

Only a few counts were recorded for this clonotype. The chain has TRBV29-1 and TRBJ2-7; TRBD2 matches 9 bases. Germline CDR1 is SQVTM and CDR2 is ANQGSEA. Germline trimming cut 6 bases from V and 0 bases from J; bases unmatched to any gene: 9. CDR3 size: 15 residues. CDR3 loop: CSVNGRTSDSYEQYF. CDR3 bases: TGCAGCGTCAACGGGCGGACTAGCGACTCCTACGAGCAGTACTTC.

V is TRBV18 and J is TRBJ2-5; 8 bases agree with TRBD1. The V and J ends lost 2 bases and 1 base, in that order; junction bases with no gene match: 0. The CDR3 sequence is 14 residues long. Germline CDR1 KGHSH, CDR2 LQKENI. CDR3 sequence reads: CASSPTGGQETQYF. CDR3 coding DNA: TGTGCCAGCTCACCAACAGGGGGCCAAGAGACCCAGTACTTC.

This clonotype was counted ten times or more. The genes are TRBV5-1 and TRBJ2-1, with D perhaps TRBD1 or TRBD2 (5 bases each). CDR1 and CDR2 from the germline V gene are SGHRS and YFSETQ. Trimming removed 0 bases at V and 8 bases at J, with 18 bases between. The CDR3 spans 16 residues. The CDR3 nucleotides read TGCGCCAGCAGCTTGGGAGGAGTCCGAGGGGCTCATGAGCAGTTCTTC. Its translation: CASSLGGVRGAHEQFF.

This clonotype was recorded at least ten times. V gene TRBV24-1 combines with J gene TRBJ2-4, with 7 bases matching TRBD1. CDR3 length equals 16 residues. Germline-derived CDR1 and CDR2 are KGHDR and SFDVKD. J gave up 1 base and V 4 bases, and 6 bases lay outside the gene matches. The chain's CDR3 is CATSDSGGRAKNIQYF. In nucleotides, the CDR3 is TGTGCCACCAGTGACTCAGGGGGAAGGGCCAAAAACATTCAGTACTTC.

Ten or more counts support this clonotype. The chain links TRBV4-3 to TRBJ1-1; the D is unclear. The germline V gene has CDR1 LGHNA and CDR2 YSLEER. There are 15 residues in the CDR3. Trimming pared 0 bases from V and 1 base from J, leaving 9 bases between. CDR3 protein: CASSQDRVRNTEAFF. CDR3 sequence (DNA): TGCGCCAGCAGCCAAGATCGGGTCAGGAACACTGAAGCTTTCTTT.

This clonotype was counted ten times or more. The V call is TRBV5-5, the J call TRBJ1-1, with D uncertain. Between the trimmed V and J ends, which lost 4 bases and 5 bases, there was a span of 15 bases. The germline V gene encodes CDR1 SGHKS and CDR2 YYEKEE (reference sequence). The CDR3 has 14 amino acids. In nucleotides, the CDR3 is TGTGCCAGCAGCCCCCGGCTTTCGCGAACTGAAGCTTTCTTT. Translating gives CASSPRLSRTEAFF.

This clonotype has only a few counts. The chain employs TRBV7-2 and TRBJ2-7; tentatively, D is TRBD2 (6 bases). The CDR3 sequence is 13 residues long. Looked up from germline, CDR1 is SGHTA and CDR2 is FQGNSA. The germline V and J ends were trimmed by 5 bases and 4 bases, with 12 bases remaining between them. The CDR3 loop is CASSVGAGYEQYF. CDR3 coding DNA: TGTGCCAGCAGCGTAGGGGCGGGGTACGAGCAGTACTTC.

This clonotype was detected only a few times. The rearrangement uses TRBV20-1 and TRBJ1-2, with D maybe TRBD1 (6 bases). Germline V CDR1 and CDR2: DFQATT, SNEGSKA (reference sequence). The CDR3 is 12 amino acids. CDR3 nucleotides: TGCAGCTACGCAACAGGGAACTATGGCTACACCTTC. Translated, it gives CSYATGNYGYTF.

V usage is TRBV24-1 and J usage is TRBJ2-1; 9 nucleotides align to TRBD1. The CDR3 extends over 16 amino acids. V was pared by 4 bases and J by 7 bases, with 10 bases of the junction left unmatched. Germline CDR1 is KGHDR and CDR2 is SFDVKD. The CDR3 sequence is CATSDLTGGRENEQFF. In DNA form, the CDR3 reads TGTGCCACCAGTGACCTGACAGGGGGTCGAGAAAATGAGCAGTTCTTC.

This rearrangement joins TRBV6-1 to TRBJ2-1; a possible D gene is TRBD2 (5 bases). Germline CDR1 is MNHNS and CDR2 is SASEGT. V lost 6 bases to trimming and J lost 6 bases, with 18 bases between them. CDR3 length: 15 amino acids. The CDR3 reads CASRAPGFAGNEQFF. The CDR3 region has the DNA TGTGCCAGCAGGGCCCCCGGCTTCGCGGGCAATGAGCAGTTCTTC.

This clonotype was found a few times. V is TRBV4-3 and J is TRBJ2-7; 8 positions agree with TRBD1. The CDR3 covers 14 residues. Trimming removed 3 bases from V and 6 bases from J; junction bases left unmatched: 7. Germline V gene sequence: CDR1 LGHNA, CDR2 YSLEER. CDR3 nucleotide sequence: TGCGCCAGCAGCCAGGAGGACAGGGATCGCGAGCAGTACTTC. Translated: CASSQEDRDREQYF.

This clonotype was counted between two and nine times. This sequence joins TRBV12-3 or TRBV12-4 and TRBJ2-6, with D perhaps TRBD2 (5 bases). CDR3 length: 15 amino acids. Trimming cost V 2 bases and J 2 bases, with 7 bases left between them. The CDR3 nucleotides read TGTGCCAGCAGTTTATACGGGACTGGGGCCAACGTCCTGACTTTC. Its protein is CASSLYGTGANVLTF.

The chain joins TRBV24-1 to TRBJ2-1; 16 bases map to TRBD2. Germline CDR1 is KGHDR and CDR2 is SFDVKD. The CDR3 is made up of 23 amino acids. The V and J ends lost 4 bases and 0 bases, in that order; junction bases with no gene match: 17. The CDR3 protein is CATSDFPGTSGRADRGSYNEQFF. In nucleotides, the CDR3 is TGTGCCACCAGTGACTTTCCAGGGACTAGCGGGAGGGCCGATCGCGGCTCCTACAATGAGCAGTTCTTC.

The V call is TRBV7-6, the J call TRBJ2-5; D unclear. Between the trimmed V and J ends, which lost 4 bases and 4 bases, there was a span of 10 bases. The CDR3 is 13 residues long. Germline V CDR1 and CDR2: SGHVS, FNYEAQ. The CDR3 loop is CASSSVVTETQYF. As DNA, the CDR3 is TGTGCCAGCAGCTCAGTGGTGACAGAGACCCAGTACTTC.

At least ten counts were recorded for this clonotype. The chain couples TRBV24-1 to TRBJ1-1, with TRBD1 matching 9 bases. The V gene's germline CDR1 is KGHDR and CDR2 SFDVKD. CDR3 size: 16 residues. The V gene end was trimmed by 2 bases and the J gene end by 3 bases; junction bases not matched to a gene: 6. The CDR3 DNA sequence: TGTGCCACCAGTGATTCCCGACAGGGGGGGCACACTGAAGCTTTCTTT. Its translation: CATSDSRQGGHTEAFF.

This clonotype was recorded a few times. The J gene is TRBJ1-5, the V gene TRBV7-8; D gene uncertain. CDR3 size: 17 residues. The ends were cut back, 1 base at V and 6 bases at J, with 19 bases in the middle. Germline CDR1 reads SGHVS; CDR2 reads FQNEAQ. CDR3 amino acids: CASSLGPGTLWGQPQHF. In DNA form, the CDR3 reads TGTGCCAGCAGCTTAGGCCCAGGAACTCTCTGGGGTCAGCCCCAGCATTTT.